The 11 T cell receptor beta chains below were found in one sample sequenced in a study of response to subunit inactivated influenza vaccine. TCRdb reprocessed the RT-PCR reads via MiXCR and lists one record per CDR3 protein. The sample shows over 750,000 distinct CDR3 sequences, 21% of them seen only once. The material was PBMCs from blood, obtained 4 to 6 days after vaccination. The receptors were sampled from a man in his fifties who received an inactivated influenza vaccine.

The sample holds a few counts of this clonotype. The V and J genes are TRBV3-1 and TRBJ2-1, with D possibly TRBD2 on 5 matching bases. The V gene lost 3 bases and the J gene lost 8 bases, with 11 bases spanning the gap. Per germline, CDR1 LGHDT and CDR2 YNNKEL (reference sequence). The CDR3 extends over 13 amino acids. The CDR3 DNA is TGTGCCAGCAGCCATCTTAGCGTCCATGAGCAGTTCTTC. Amino acids: CASSHLSVHEQFF.

For the CDR3, the DNA is TGTGCCAGCAGTTACCCCTCTACAGGCCAAGAGACCCAGTACTTC. It is translated as CASSYPSTGQETQYF. The chain has TRBV6-2 or TRBV6-3 and TRBJ2-5; D is perhaps TRBD1 (5 bases). The CDR3 has 15 residues. Germline CDR1 and CDR2: MNHEY and SVGEGT. Trimming pared 2 bases from V and 1 base from J, leaving 11 bases between.

This chain connects TRBV25-1 to TRBJ2-3; D gene unclear. This CDR3 is 14 amino acids long. The V end lost 5 bases, the J end lost 2 bases, and 11 bases lay between the germline ends. Germline CDR1 is MGHDK and CDR2 is SYGVNS. CDR3 region: CASSYYRATDTQYF. In DNA form, the CDR3 reads TGTGCCAGCAGTTATTACCGGGCCACAGATACGCAGTATTTT.

The chain joins TRBV5-1 to TRBJ2-5, with a tentative D call TRBD1 (5 bases). V lost 0 bases to trimming and J lost 4 bases, with 10 bases between them. The CDR3 contains 14 residues. CDR1 and CDR2 (germline): SGHRS, YFSETQ. As DNA, the CDR3 is TGCGCCAGCAGCTTGGGCAGGGCCCCAGAGACCCAGTACTTC. It is translated as CASSLGRAPETQYF.

This clonotype was seen a few times. The rearrangement uses TRBV7-2 and TRBJ2-7; TRBD1 matches at 9 bases. Per germline, CDR1 SGHTA and CDR2 FQGNSA. The V and J ends lost 4 bases and 2 bases, in that order; junction bases with no gene match: 6. The CDR3 runs 15 residues. The CDR3 reads CASSSGQGRPYEQYF. The CDR3 nucleotides read TGTGCCAGCAGCTCGGGACAGGGCAGACCCTACGAGCAGTACTTC. The full variable domain, with the rest looked up from reference TRBV7-2 and TRBJ2-7, is GAGVSQSPSNKVTEKGKDVELRCDPISGHTALYWYRQSLGQGLEFLIYFQGNSAPDKSGLPSDRFSAERTGGSVSTLTIQRTQQEDSAVYLCASSSGQGRPYEQYFGPGTRLTVT.

This clonotype was observed at least ten times. This rearrangement joins TRBV6-5 to TRBJ2-7, with 8 bases aligning to TRBD2. Germline lookup yields CDR1 MNHEY and CDR2 SVGAGI. This CDR3 comprises 15 residues. After removal of 3 bases from V and 7 bases from J, the junction contained 11 bases not matched to a gene. The CDR3 region is CASSYSPLREGEQYF. In DNA, the CDR3 is TGTGCCAGCAGTTATTCCCCGCTCCGGGAGGGAGAGCAGTACTTC.

This sequence joins TRBV20-1 and TRBJ2-1; TRBD1 matches 8 bases. The germline gives CDR1 DFQATT, CDR2 SNEGSKA (reference sequence). CDR3 size: 14 residues. Germline trimming cut 4 bases from V and 3 bases from J; bases unmatched to any gene: 5. Here the CDR3 reads CSAITGTGYNEQFF. The CDR3, as DNA: TGCAGTGCTATTACCGGGACAGGCTACAATGAGCAGTTCTTC.

Here the CDR3 DNA reads TGCGCCAGCAGCCAAGATGGGCGGGCAGAGGACATTCAGTACTTC. This gives the protein CASSQDGRAEDIQYF. The V call is TRBV4-3, the J call TRBJ2-4, with D perhaps TRBD2 (5 bases). Germline lookup yields CDR1 LGHNA and CDR2 YSLEER. This CDR3 comprises 15 residues. The V gene lost 0 bases and the J gene lost 8 bases, with 14 bases spanning the gap.

V gene TRBV7-9 combines with J gene TRBJ2-7; TRBD2 matches at 9 bases. The V segment lost 5 bases and the J segment 4 bases; nucleotides outside the gene matches: 9. From germline, CDR1 is SEHNR and CDR2 FQNEAQ (reference sequence). This CDR3 comprises 15 residues. CDR3 sequence: CASSRLTSGIYEQYF. CDR3 bases: TGTGCCAGCAGCCGATTGACTAGCGGCATTTACGAGCAGTACTTC. Looking up the rest from reference TRBV7-9 and TRBJ2-7 gives the full variable domain: DTGVSQNPRHKITKRGQNVTFRCDPISEHNRLYWYRQTLGQGPEFLTYFQNEAQLEKSRLLSDRFSAERPKGSFSTLEIQRTEQGDSAMYLCASSRLTSGIYEQYFGPGTRLTVT.

V and J are TRBV7-9 and TRBJ1-1; D gene unclear. Trimming removed 1 base from V and 1 base from J, with 7 bases in between. CDR3 size: 14 residues. Per germline, CDR1 SEHNR and CDR2 FQNEAQ (reference sequence). The CDR3 protein is CASSLVLANTEAFF. CDR3 in DNA: TGTGCCAGCAGCTTAGTTTTAGCGAACACTGAAGCTTTCTTT.

The V gene is TRBV5-6, the J gene TRBJ1-2; no firm D call. Germline assignment: CDR1 SGHDT and CDR2 YYEEEE. The CDR3 covers 14 residues. The V and J ends lost 4 bases and 2 bases respectively, with 12 bases between them. Here the CDR3 DNA reads TGTGCCAGCAGCCGAGAGTCGGTAAACTATGGCTACACCTTC. It specifies CASSRESVNYGYTF.